This T cell receptor beta chain was profiled in a study of OX40 agonist ivuxolimab in advanced cancers. Regarding the study as a whole: Also present in some nonresponders was a low level of normalized T-cell clonal expansion.

The ends were cut back, 5 bases at V and 2 bases at J, with 13 bases in the middle. The length of the CDR3 is 14 residues. CDR1 is SGHDT, CDR2 YYEEEE, per germline. Profiling relied on immunoSEQ multiplex PCR, and the TCRdb table lists in-frame clones only, not all of them. The sample lists roughly 48,000 clones, approximately 84% occurring once. This clone was counted only a few times. Its antigen remains unknown. V is TRBV5-6 and J is TRBJ1-2; a weak D match, TRBD1 (5 bases). The sequencing used CD4+ or CD8+ T cells sorted from blood, collected in a trial of the OX40 agonist ivuxolimab. This clonotype originated in an adult with an advanced solid tumor such as melanoma, head and neck, liver or kidney cancer. In nucleotides, the CDR3 is TGTGCCAGCAGGCGGGGCGGCAGCAACTATGGCTACACCTTC. Protein: CASRRGGSNYGYTF.